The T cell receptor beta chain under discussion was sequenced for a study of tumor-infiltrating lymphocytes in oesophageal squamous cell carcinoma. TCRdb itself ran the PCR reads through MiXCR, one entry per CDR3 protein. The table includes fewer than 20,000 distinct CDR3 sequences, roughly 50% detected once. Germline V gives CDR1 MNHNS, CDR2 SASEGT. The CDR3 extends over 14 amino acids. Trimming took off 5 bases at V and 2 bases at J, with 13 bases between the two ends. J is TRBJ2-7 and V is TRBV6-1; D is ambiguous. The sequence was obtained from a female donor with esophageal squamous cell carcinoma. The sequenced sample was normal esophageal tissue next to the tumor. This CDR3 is CASSPDAAPYEQYF. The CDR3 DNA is TGTGCCAGCAGTCCCGACGCTGCTCCCTACGAGCAGTACTTC.